Following are 27 T cell receptor beta chains from one sample sequenced in a study of TIL therapy for anti-PD-1-resistant metastatic lung cancer. As to time point: pre-treatment sample, taken before nivolumab and TIL therapy. This was the immunoSEQ v3 assay. Method: immunoSEQ multiplex PCR; TCRdb's copy keeps in-frame clones and lacks some. Found here are 40,000 to 55,000 clones, 70% to 85% of them singletons; the top ten hold 4.5% to 5.5%. The sequencing here drew on blood, taken at baseline. The origin of the receptors is a woman aged 25-85 years with non-small cell lung cancer.

The table lists this clone with a few counts. The chain recombines TRBV19 with TRBJ1-5; TRBD1 might be the D (5 bases). The germline V and J ends were trimmed by 8 bases and 0 bases, with 8 bases remaining between them. Germline loops: CDR1 LNHDA, CDR2 SQIVND (reference sequence). This CDR3 spans 13 amino acids. The CDR3 sequence: CASGTFSNQPQHF. In DNA, the CDR3 is TGTGCCAGTGGGACGTTTAGCAATCAGCCCCAGCATTTT.

The chain has TRBV5-1 and TRBJ1-4; TRBD1 matches 7 bases. Germline V gene lookup returns CDR1 SGHRS and CDR2 YFSETQ. V trimming: 7 bases; J trimming: 3 bases; junction bases outside the gene matches: 6. The CDR3 contains 14 residues. The CDR3 nucleotides are TGCGCCAGCCGACAGGGTTCGGCTAATGAAAAACTGTTTTTT. This sequence encodes CASRQGSANEKLFF.

V is TRBV19 and J is TRBJ1-2, with 7 positions matching TRBD1. The CDR3 spans 14 residues. Unmatched junction bases numbered 8, after V lost 6 bases and J lost 4 bases. Germline assignment: CDR1 LNHDA and CDR2 SQIVND (reference sequence). The CDR3 sequence: CASRPGGDSYGYTF. The CDR3 bases are TGTGCCAGTAGGCCGGGGGGGGACAGCTATGGCTACACCTTC.

The genes are TRBV7-2 and TRBJ2-3, with D maybe TRBD2 (6 bases). Per the germline V gene, CDR1 is SGHTA and CDR2 is FQGNSA. Trimming removed 5 bases at V and 1 base at J, with 10 bases between. This CDR3 comprises 14 residues. As DNA, the CDR3 is TGTGCCAGCAGCCACCGACTAGGCACAGATACGCAGTATTTT. Encoded protein: CASSHRLGTDTQYF. The whole variable domain, filled in from reference TRBV7-2 and TRBJ2-3, reads GAGVSQSPSNKVTEKGKDVELRCDPISGHTALYWYRQSLGQGLEFLIYFQGNSAPDKSGLPSDRFSAERTGGSVSTLTIQRTQQEDSAVYLCASSHRLGTDTQYFGPGTRLTVL.

The chain couples TRBV5-1 to TRBJ2-2; D is perhaps TRBD1 or TRBD2 (5 bases each). Germline CDR1 and CDR2: SGHRS and YFSETQ. The CDR3 length is 16 residues. The V end was cut by 6 bases, the J end by 3 bases, with 18 bases between. The CDR3 protein is CASKPFSGTDTGELFF. The DNA of the CDR3 is TGCGCCAGCAAACCATTTTCCGGGACCGACACCGGGGAGCTGTTTTTT.

This sequence joins TRBV29-1 and TRBJ2-6, with a weak D call TRBD1 (5 bases). Germline-derived CDR1 and CDR2 are SQVTM and ANQGSEA. Deletions cut 3 bases from V and 3 bases from J, with 6 bases between. This CDR3 spans 13 amino acids. CDR3 DNA: TGCAGCGTTGACAGGGATGGGGCCAACGTCCTGACTTTC. Encoded protein: CSVDRDGANVLTF.

The chain recombines TRBV6-6 with TRBJ2-7; no firm D call. Germline loops: CDR1 MNHNY, CDR2 SVGAGI (reference sequence). This CDR3 spans 12 amino acids. V was shortened by 0 bases and J by 5 bases, with 5 bases between the two germline ends. CDR3 residues: CASSYSPHEQYF. CDR3 DNA sequence: TGTGCCAGCAGTTACTCCCCTCACGAGCAGTACTTC.

J is TRBJ2-7 and V is TRBV5-1, with 9 bases matching TRBD2. The CDR3 length is 14 residues. CDR1 SGHRS and CDR2 YFSETQ come from the germline V gene. After removal of 7 bases from V and 3 bases from J, the junction contained 8 bases not matched to a gene. CDR3 nucleotides: TGCGCCAGCGGAATAGCGGGAGCTAGCTACGAGCAGTACTTC. Protein sequence: CASGIAGASYEQYF.

The chain links TRBV7-9 to TRBJ1-4, with 7 nucleotides matching TRBD1. Germline CDR1 reads SEHNR; CDR2 reads FQNEAQ (reference sequence). The CDR3 runs to 13 residues. V lost 3 bases, J lost 8 bases, and 3 bases stayed unmatched. The CDR3 loop is CASSFTGEEKLFF. The CDR3 DNA follows: TGTGCCAGCAGCTTTACAGGGGAGGAAAAACTGTTTTTT.

This clone was counted a few times. The CDR3 region is CAISLDRGRVGGYTF. DNA of the CDR3: TGTGCCATCAGCCTGGACAGGGGGCGGGTTGGTGGCTACACCTTC. The rearrangement joins TRBV10-3 to TRBJ1-2; the match to TRBD1 covers 11 bases. This CDR3 is built from 15 residues. Germline V lookup: CDR1 ENHRY, CDR2 SYGVKD. J lost 7 bases, V lost 6 bases, and 10 bases had no gene match.

The rearrangement joins TRBV7-3 to TRBJ1-5; D may be TRBD1 (6 bases). V dropped 5 bases and J dropped 6 bases, with 14 bases sitting between them. Germline V gene lookup returns CDR1 SGHTA and CDR2 FQGTGA. This CDR3 is 14 amino acids long. CDR3: CASSPTGSGQPQHF. CDR3 coding DNA: TGTGCCAGCAGCCCTACAGGGTCGGGTCAGCCCCAGCATTTT.

This clone has a handful of counts. The chain is built from TRBV4-1 and TRBJ1-2; possible D gene TRBD1, 5 bases. The CDR3 is made up of 13 amino acids. Germline CDR1 reads MGHRA; CDR2 reads YSYEKL. Trimming shortened V by 4 bases and J by 6 bases, and 12 bases separated the two germline ends. CDR3 loop: CASSLREADGYTF. The CDR3 DNA sequence: TGCGCCAGCAGCCTCAGGGAAGCGGATGGCTACACCTTC.

The chain combines TRBV21-1 with TRBJ1-5. TRBV21-1 constitutes a pseudogene. This CDR3 comprises 16 residues. In DNA, the CDR3 is TGTGCCAGCAGCAAAGAGGGTGGGGAGGGCAATCAGCCCCAGCATTTT. Translated: CASSKEGGEGNQPQHF.

The chain carries TRBV6-6 and TRBJ1-6, with D perhaps matching TRBD1 (5 bases). This CDR3 is built from 13 residues. The germline CDR1 and CDR2 sequences are MNHNY and SVGAGI (reference sequence). Trimming removed 5 bases at V and 10 bases at J, with 12 bases between. CDR3 coding DNA: TGTGCCAGCAGTCCAGGGCCAGGGTCACCCCTCCACTTT. It is translated as CASSPGPGSPLHF.

CDR3 residues: CAWSGGTGGYNEQFF. CDR3 in DNA: TGTGCCTGGAGTGGGGGGACAGGGGGTTACAATGAGCAGTTCTTC. The chain has TRBV30 and TRBJ2-1; TRBD1 matches 11 bases. This CDR3 has 15 residues. CDR1 is GTSNPN, CDR2 SVGIG, per germline (reference sequence). The V segment lost 1 base and the J segment 4 bases; nucleotides outside the gene matches: 3.

The gene calls are TRBV20-1 and TRBJ1-2; 7 nucleotides agree with TRBD1. The CDR3 extends over 11 amino acids. CDR1 is DFQATT, CDR2 SNEGSKA, per germline (reference sequence). V gave up 6 bases and J gave up 7 bases; unmatched junction bases: 5. The CDR3 DNA reads as TGCAGTGCCCAGGGGGGTCCTGGCTACACCTTC. Encoded protein: CSAQGGPGYTF.

This chain connects TRBV19 to TRBJ2-3, with a possible D match to TRBD1 (5 bases). Germline CDR1 LNHDA, CDR2 SQIVND (reference sequence). There are 16 residues in the CDR3. With 4 bases removed from V and 7 bases from J, the gap between germline ends came to 21 bases. The CDR3 loop is CASSTRRQNGIHTQYF. In nucleotides, the CDR3 is TGTGCCAGTAGTACCCGAAGACAGAACGGAATTCATACGCAGTATTTT.

This rearrangement joins TRBV19 to TRBJ1-4; D is unresolved. Looked up from germline, CDR1 is LNHDA and CDR2 is SQIVND (reference sequence). This CDR3 contains 13 residues. Trimming removed 1 base from V and 5 bases from J, with 5 bases in between. For the CDR3, the DNA is TGTGCCAGTAGTATAGCGAACAATGAAAAACTGTTTTTT. This sequence encodes CASSIANNEKLFF.

The chain recombines TRBV2 with TRBJ1-1; D is uncertain. The CDR3 covers 14 residues. Germline loops: CDR1 SNHLY, CDR2 FYNNEI. Between the trimmed V and J ends, which lost 1 base and 1 base, there was a span of 7 bases. CDR3 DNA sequence: TGTGCCAGCAGTGAAGTCGGGAAGAACACTGAAGCTTTCTTT. Protein product: CASSEVGKNTEAFF. The whole variable domain, remainder taken from reference TRBV2 and TRBJ1-1, is EPEVTQTPSHQVTQMGQEVILRCVPISNHLYFYWYRQILGQKVEFLVSFYNNEISEKSEIFDDQFSVERPDGSNFTLKIRSTKLEDSAMYFCASSEVGKNTEAFFGQGTRLTVV.

The table lists this clone with a count of one. The chain uses TRBV30 and TRBJ2-7; D not certain. The V gene's germline CDR1 is GTSNPN and CDR2 SVGIG (reference sequence). Trimming removed 5 bases from V and 7 bases from J, with 15 bases in between. The CDR3 contains 12 residues. This CDR3 is CAWSIGGEEQYF. CDR3 coding DNA: TGTGCCTGGTCCATCGGTGGAGAAGAGCAGTACTTC.

The chain is built from TRBV5-1 and TRBJ1-2; perhaps TRBD1 as D (6 bases). V shed 2 bases and J shed 3 bases, with 11 bases lying between them. The CDR3 totals 14 residues. The germline V gene encodes CDR1 SGHRS and CDR2 YFSETQ. In DNA form, the CDR3 reads TGCGCCAGCAGCTTACAGGGCCTATACTATGGCTACACCTTC. It is translated as CASSLQGLYYGYTF.

The rearrangement joins TRBV5-6 to TRBJ2-5; D may match TRBD1 or TRBD2 (5 bases each). The J call may be incorrect, as the DNA end agrees better with TRBJ2-7. This CDR3 comprises 13 residues. In germline, CDR1 is SGHDT, CDR2 YYEEEE. The CDR3 sequence is CASSLGTANEQYF. DNA for the CDR3: TGTGCCAGCAGCCTAGGGACGGCCAACGAGCAGTACTTC.

The chain joins TRBV7-6 to TRBJ2-2; 12 bases are shared with TRBD1. The ends lost 4 bases at V and 4 bases at J; junction bases unmatched: 1. The CDR3 loop spans 15 amino acids. Germline V gives CDR1 SGHVS, CDR2 FNYEAQ. Here the CDR3 DNA reads TGTGCCAGCAGCTCGGGACAGGGGGCCACCGGGGAGCTGTTTTTT. This sequence encodes CASSSGQGATGELFF.

CDR3 in amino acids: CASSFMSSGEQYF. The CDR3 DNA sequence: TGTGCCAGCAGCTTCATGTCATCAGGTGAGCAGTACTTC. The chain links TRBV4-2 to TRBJ2-7; no clear D. This CDR3 comprises 13 residues. The germline CDR1 and CDR2 sequences are LGHNA and YNFKEQ. The V end was cut by 5 bases, the J end by 7 bases, with 15 bases between.

The chain employs TRBV29-1 and TRBJ2-5; 12 bases map to TRBD1. With the DNA end fitting TRBJ2-7 better, the J assignment may be wrong. CDR1 and CDR2 from the germline V gene are SQVTM and ANQGSEA. This CDR3 comprises 18 residues. The CDR3: CSVTIPRDRGLYLYEQYF. CDR3 DNA sequence: TGCAGCGTCACAATACCTCGGGACAGGGGGCTTTATCTCTACGAGCAGTACTTC.

The V call is TRBV11-2, the J call TRBJ2-1; D is unclear. CDR3 length equals 15 residues. Between the trimmed V and J ends, which lost 5 bases and 9 bases, there was a span of 20 bases. Germline CDR1 is SGHAT and CDR2 is FQNNGV. This CDR3 reads CASSPNRAESGEQFF. The DNA for the CDR3 is TGTGCCAGCAGCCCGAATAGGGCTGAGAGTGGTGAGCAGTTCTTC.

This clone turned up a few times. The chain has TRBV25-1 and TRBJ2-7, with D perhaps matching TRBD1 or TRBD2 (5 bases each). Germline CDR1 reads MGHDK; CDR2 reads SYGVNS. This CDR3 has 15 amino acids. V was shortened by 1 base and J by 2 bases, with 12 bases between the two germline ends. In DNA, the CDR3 is TGTGCCAGCAGTGAATCCCGAGGGGTCCCCTACGAGCAGTACTTC. This codes for CASSESRGVPYEQYF.